A selection of T cell receptor beta chains follows, all from one sample in a study of blood T cell repertoires in COVID-19. The protocol was immunoSEQ multiplex PCR, while the TCRdb copy is restricted to in-frame clones and leaves out a portion. Of approximately 140,000 clones listed, around 90% are singletons. Sequencing input: PBMCs or T cells enriched from blood (not recorded which). Source of these receptors: a woman between 35 and 50 years old who had been exposed to COVID-19. The CDR3 runs from the conserved cysteine through the conserved F or W. D genes are given only for firm matches. The size of a clone is reported for some rows only, either as once, few or many, or as a class for expanded clones.

j_call	clone_size	d_call	v_call	cdr3_aa	cdr3_nt
TRBJ1-2	-	-	TRBV6-5	CASSYSRQNYGYTF	TGTGCCAGCAGTTACTCGAGGCAGAACTATGGCTACACCTTC
TRBJ2-3	once	TRBD2	TRBV5-4	CASSSAGTSGNTQYF	TGTGCCAGCAGCTCCGCCGGGACTAGCGGAAATACGCAGTATTTT
TRBJ2-7	-	-	TRBV29-1	CSVRTHDYEQYF	TGCAGCGTCCGGACACATGACTACGAGCAGTACTTC
TRBJ2-3	-	-	TRBV27	CASSLLGGPKTRDTQYF	TGTGCCAGCAGTTTACTGGGGGGTCCAAAAACAAGAGATACGCAGTATTTT
TRBJ1-1	once	-	TRBV9	CASSVYGDMNTEAFF	TGTGCCAGCAGCGTATACGGGGATATGAACACTGAAGCTTTCTTT
TRBJ1-2	-	TRBD1	TRBV27	CASRRYGTGANYGYTF	TGTGCCAGCAGGCGATACGGGACAGGGGCGAACTATGGCTACACCTTC
TRBJ2-1	-	-	TRBV27	CASSLFGVGSRDNEQFF	TGTGCCAGCAGTTTGTTTGGTGTGGGGTCGCGGGACAATGAGCAGTTCTTC
TRBJ1-3	-	-	TRBV9	CASSVAASTRMGNTIYF	TGTGCCAGCAGCGTAGCGGCGTCTACTAGGATGGGAAACACCATATATTTT
TRBJ2-1	-	TRBD2	TRBV18	CASSRPAGGPGRYNEQFF	TGTGCCAGCTCACGTCCCGCGGGAGGGCCCGGGCGGTACAATGAGCAGTTCTTC
TRBJ2-1	-	-	TRBV30	CAWGSSVPGNEQFF	TGTGCCTGGGGCTCTAGCGTCCCGGGGAATGAGCAGTTCTTC
TRBJ2-1	-	-	TRBV6-5	CASTLGPVDEFF	TGTGCCAGCACCCTGGGGCCCGTTGACGAGTTCTTC
TRBJ1-6	-	TRBD1	TRBV30	CAWTIRNRDRGSPLHF	TGTGCCTGGACTATAAGAAACCGGGACAGGGGCTCACCCCTCCACTTT
TRBJ1-1	-	-	TRBV29-1	CSAVLQGNTEAFF	TGCAGCGCCGTTCTACAGGGGAACACTGAAGCTTTCTTT
TRBJ2-1	-	TRBD2	TRBV7-6	CASSFVVAASGSLDEQFF	TGTGCCAGCAGCTTTGTTGTGGCCGCTAGCGGGAGTCTAGATGAGCAGTTCTTC
TRBJ1-6	-	-	TRBV7-9	CASSSGTADNSPLHF	TGTGCCAGCAGCAGCGGGACGGCGGATAATTCACCCCTCCACTTT
TRBJ1-6	-	TRBD1	TRBV2	CASSDWTGVSPLHF	TGTGCCAGCAGTGATTGGACAGGGGTTTCACCCCTCCACTTT
TRBJ1-2	-	-	TRBV11-2	CASSLDQYFNYGYTF	TGTGCCAGCAGCTTAGATCAATACTTTAACTATGGCTACACCTTC
TRBJ1-2	-	TRBD1	TRBV7-9	CASSSTLGTEGYTF	TGTGCCAGCAGCTCTACATTGGGGACAGAAGGCTACACCTTC
TRBJ2-7	-	TRBD1	TRBV11-2	CASSLYRGLYEQYF	TGTGCCAGCAGCTTATACAGGGGGCTATACGAGCAGTACTTC
TRBJ2-7	-	-	TRBV21-1	CASSQAGGRGTYEQYF	TGTGCCAGCAGCCAGGCGGGGGGGCGGGGAACCTACGAGCAGTACTTC
TRBJ1-5	-	TRBD1	TRBV19	CASSKDRGLQPQHF	TGTGCCAGTAGTAAAGACAGGGGGCTCCAGCCCCAGCATTTT
TRBJ1-1	few	TRBD1	TRBV5-1	CASTVQGGNTEAFF	TGCGCCAGCACCGTACAGGGGGGGAACACTGAAGCTTTCTTT
TRBJ1-2	-	-	TRBV3-1/TRBV3-2	CASSQDWDIGFGYTF	TGTGCCAGCAGCCAAGACTGGGACATAGGGTTTGGCTACACCTTC
TRBJ1-5	many	TRBD1	TRBV7-9	CASSQTGLSNQPQHF	TGTGCCAGCAGCCAGACAGGGTTGAGCAATCAGCCCCAGCATTTT
TRBJ2-7	-	-	TRBV7-2	CASSFELGLSYEQYF	TGTGCCAGCAGCTTCGAACTAGGACTATCCTACGAGCAGTACTTC
TRBJ2-5	-	-	TRBV11-3	CASSPPGLQETQYF	TGTGCCAGCAGCCCCCCAGGGCTGCAAGAGACCCAGTACTTC
TRBJ2-2	-	-	TRBV5-4	CASSYTGKGSYTGELFF	TGTGCCAGCAGCTATACGGGGAAGGGAAGTTACACCGGGGAGCTGTTTTTT
TRBJ2-7	-	-	TRBV6-6	CASNLQGPYEQYF	TGTGCCAGCAACTTACAGGGCCCCTACGAGCAGTACTTC
TRBJ2-1	-	TRBD2	TRBV10-3	CAISESTQRGTYNEQFF	TGTGCCATCAGTGAGTCGACTCAGCGGGGAACCTACAATGAGCAGTTCTTC
TRBJ1-3	-	TRBD1	TRBV7-2	CASSLQGGGNTIYF	TGTGCCAGCAGCCTACAGGGGGGGGGAAACACCATATATTTT
TRBJ2-3	-	TRBD1	TRBV27	CASRTGTGQSDTQYF	TGTGCCAGCAGGACCGGGACAGGTCAGAGTGATACGCAGTATTTT
TRBJ1-2	-	-	TRBV13	CASIRHHNYGYTF	TGTGCCAGCATCAGACATCATAACTATGGCTACACCTTC
TRBJ1-4	-	-	TRBV3-1/TRBV3-2	CASSQGQTYNEKLFF	TGTGCCAGCAGCCAAGGCCAGACTTATAATGAAAAACTGTTTTTT
TRBJ2-3	-	TRBD2	TRBV5-1	CASSLPGRADTDTQYF	TGCGCCAGCAGCTTGCCCGGGAGGGCCGACACAGATACGCAGTATTTT
TRBJ1-1	once	-	TRBV19	CASSYKAGDTEAFF	TGTGCCAGTAGCTACAAAGCGGGGGACACTGAAGCTTTCTTT
TRBJ2-1	-	-	TRBV5-1	CASSLESSYNEQFF	TGCGCCAGCAGCTTGGAGAGCTCCTACAATGAGCAGTTCTTC